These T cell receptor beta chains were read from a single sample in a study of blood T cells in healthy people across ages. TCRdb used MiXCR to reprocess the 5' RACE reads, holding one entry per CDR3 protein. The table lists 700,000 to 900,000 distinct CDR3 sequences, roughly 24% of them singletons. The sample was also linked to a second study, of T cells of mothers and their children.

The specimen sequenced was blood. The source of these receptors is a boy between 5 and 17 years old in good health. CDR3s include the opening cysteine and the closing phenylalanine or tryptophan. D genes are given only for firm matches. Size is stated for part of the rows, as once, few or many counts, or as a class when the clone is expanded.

CDR3nt: TGTGCCAGCAGTTCAGACAAAGGGGCTTTCTTT; CDR3aa: CASSSDKGAFF; j_gene: TRBJ1-1; d_gene: NA; abundance: NA; v_gene: TRBV28
CDR3nt: TGTGCCAGCAGATTCTCGGGGCCCAACACGGGGAACACTGAAGCTTTCTTT; CDR3aa: CASRFSGPNTGNTEAFF; j_gene: TRBJ1-1; d_gene: NA; abundance: NA; v_gene: TRBV2
CDR3nt: TGCGCCTCTCAGGGGAAGTACCCCACCTACGAGCAGTACTTC; CDR3aa: CASQGKYPTYEQYF; j_gene: TRBJ2-7; d_gene: NA; abundance: few; v_gene: TRBV5-1
CDR3nt: TGCGCCAGCAGCCGGGTCGGGGTGGGGACTAGCACAGATACGCAGTATTTT; CDR3aa: CASSRVGVGTSTDTQYF; j_gene: TRBJ2-3; d_gene: NA; abundance: NA; v_gene: TRBV5-1
CDR3nt: TGCGCCAGCAGGACCGAGGGACTAGCGATCAATGAGCAGTTCTTC; CDR3aa: CASRTEGLAINEQFF; j_gene: TRBJ2-1; d_gene: TRBD2; abundance: few; v_gene: TRBV5-1
CDR3nt: TGCGCCAGCAGCTTGGCGATGTTAGCTCAAGAGACCCAGTACTTC; CDR3aa: CASSLAMLAQETQYF; j_gene: TRBJ2-5; d_gene: NA; abundance: NA; v_gene: TRBV5-1
CDR3nt: TGTGCCAGCAGCTTTAGCGGCCAGCAGTATTTT; CDR3aa: CASSFSGQQYF; j_gene: TRBJ2-3; d_gene: NA; abundance: NA; v_gene: TRBV5-5
CDR3nt: TGTGCCAGCAGCGATAGACAGGGGAATGGCTACACCTTC; CDR3aa: CASSDRQGNGYTF; j_gene: TRBJ1-2; d_gene: TRBD1; abundance: NA; v_gene: TRBV7-3
CDR3nt: TGTGCCAGCAGTGAAGGTGGGACTAGCGGTCAAAAGGAGACCCAGTACTTC; CDR3aa: CASSEGGTSGQKETQYF; j_gene: TRBJ2-5; d_gene: TRBD2; abundance: few; v_gene: TRBV6-1
CDR3nt: TGTGCCAGCAGTGAACGGCTAGCTATTCAGTACTTC; CDR3aa: CASSERLAIQYF; j_gene: TRBJ2-4; d_gene: NA; abundance: NA; v_gene: TRBV2
CDR3nt: TGTGCCAGCAGCTCAGCGGGGGCCAGCAATCAGCCCCAGCATTTT; CDR3aa: CASSSAGASNQPQHF; j_gene: TRBJ1-5; d_gene: NA; abundance: few; v_gene: TRBV7-9
CDR3nt: TGCAGTGCTAGGCTCCAGGGGGCAGGACAGCCCCAGCATTTT; CDR3aa: CSARLQGAGQPQHF; j_gene: TRBJ1-5; d_gene: TRBD1; abundance: few; v_gene: TRBV20-1
CDR3nt: TGTGCCAGCAGCTTCGGCGGGGTTACGGGTAATACGCAGCATTTT; CDR3aa: CASSFGGVTGNTQHF; j_gene: TRBJ1-5; d_gene: NA; abundance: NA; v_gene: TRBV7-8
CDR3nt: TGTGCCAGCAGCTTATGGTCTGCAACCTACGAGCAGTACTTC; CDR3aa: CASSLWSATYEQYF; j_gene: TRBJ2-7; d_gene: NA; abundance: few; v_gene: TRBV7-2
CDR3nt: TGTGCCAGCAGCCCTCCGGGACAGGGACTCGAGCAGTACTTC; CDR3aa: CASSPPGQGLEQYF; j_gene: TRBJ2-7; d_gene: TRBD1; abundance: NA; v_gene: TRBV5-4
CDR3nt: TGCGCCAGCAGCTTGTCCTACTTAGGGAATGAGCAGTTCTTC; CDR3aa: CASSLSYLGNEQFF; j_gene: TRBJ2-1; d_gene: NA; abundance: NA; v_gene: TRBV5-1
CDR3nt: TGTGCCAGCAGTTACTCGAAGATGGGGCGCGATGGCTACACCTTC; CDR3aa: CASSYSKMGRDGYTF; j_gene: TRBJ1-2; d_gene: NA; abundance: few; v_gene: TRBV6-6
CDR3nt: TGTGCCAGCAGTTTGGGCAGCGCGACCTACGAGCAGTACTTC; CDR3aa: CASSLGSATYEQYF; j_gene: TRBJ2-7; d_gene: NA; abundance: few; v_gene: TRBV12-3/TRBV12-4
CDR3nt: TGTGCCAGCAGCCCCAAACCCGGCGAATCCTACAATGAGCAGTTCTTC; CDR3aa: CASSPKPGESYNEQFF; j_gene: TRBJ2-1; d_gene: NA; abundance: NA; v_gene: TRBV7-9
CDR3nt: TGTGCCAGCAGCGAGGGTCTTGATCAGCCCCAGCATTTT; CDR3aa: CASSEGLDQPQHF; j_gene: TRBJ1-5; d_gene: NA; abundance: NA; v_gene: TRBV6-1
CDR3nt: TGCGCCAACTGGGAGACAGGGGTATCTGGGGCCAACGTCCTGACTTTC; CDR3aa: CANWETGVSGANVLTF; j_gene: TRBJ2-6; d_gene: TRBD1; abundance: few; v_gene: TRBV5-1
CDR3nt: TGTGCCAGCAGTCCCGGACTACCGCTCGGGGAGCAGTACTTC; CDR3aa: CASSPGLPLGEQYF; j_gene: TRBJ2-7; d_gene: NA; abundance: NA; v_gene: TRBV12-3/TRBV12-4
CDR3nt: TGTGCCATCAGTGAGTCGATCGAGATCGGGGGGCGTTGGGTTTTCTACGAGCAGTACTTC; CDR3aa: CAISESIEIGGRWVFYEQYF; j_gene: TRBJ2-7; d_gene: NA; abundance: NA; v_gene: TRBV10-3
CDR3nt: TGTGCCTGGAAGCCAGCGAACTACGAGCAGTACTTC; CDR3aa: CAWKPANYEQYF; j_gene: TRBJ2-7; d_gene: NA; abundance: NA; v_gene: TRBV30
CDR3nt: TGTGCCAGCAGCTCGGGGTTAAATCCAGAGCAGTACTTC; CDR3aa: CASSSGLNPEQYF; j_gene: TRBJ2-7; d_gene: NA; abundance: NA; v_gene: TRBV11-2
CDR3nt: TGTGCCAGCAGCCAAGTGGGGGGAAATCAAGAGACCCAGTACTTC; CDR3aa: CASSQVGGNQETQYF; j_gene: TRBJ2-5; d_gene: NA; abundance: NA; v_gene: TRBV4-2
CDR3nt: TGTGCCACCAGCAGGGAGGACATCCAAGAGACCCAGTACTTC; CDR3aa: CATSREDIQETQYF; j_gene: TRBJ2-5; d_gene: NA; abundance: few; v_gene: TRBV15
CDR3nt: TGTGCCAGCAGTTCGGCAGGCTCGGGCAATCAGCCCCAGCATTTT; CDR3aa: CASSSAGSGNQPQHF; j_gene: TRBJ1-5; d_gene: NA; abundance: NA; v_gene: TRBV6-5
CDR3nt: TGTGCCAGCAGAATTACCGAGCGGGGGGATGAGCAGTTCTTC; CDR3aa: CASRITERGDEQFF; j_gene: TRBJ2-1; d_gene: TRBD2; abundance: NA; v_gene: TRBV12-3/TRBV12-4
CDR3nt: TGTGCCAGCACGGACAGGGGGCTAGTCTATGGCTACACCTTC; CDR3aa: CASTDRGLVYGYTF; j_gene: TRBJ1-2; d_gene: TRBD1; abundance: few; v_gene: TRBV7-2
CDR3nt: TGTGCCAGCAGCCTACAGGTTATGACGCCTAACACTGAAGCTTTCTTT; CDR3aa: CASSLQVMTPNTEAFF; j_gene: TRBJ1-1; d_gene: NA; abundance: NA; v_gene: TRBV3-1
CDR3nt: TGTGCCACCAGCAGAGGGGTGGAAATTATGACAGGAAACACCGGGGAGCTGTTCTTT; CDR3aa: CATSRGVEIMTGNTGELFF; j_gene: TRBJ2-2; d_gene: NA; abundance: NA; v_gene: TRBV15
CDR3nt: TGTGCCAGCAGCCAAGGGGGCCGGCCAGGGTCAACTAATGAAAAACTGTTTTTT; CDR3aa: CASSQGGRPGSTNEKLFF; j_gene: TRBJ1-4; d_gene: NA; abundance: NA; v_gene: TRBV4-2
CDR3nt: TGTGCCAGCAGCTGGGGACAGGGGCAGAAAAAACTGTTTTTT; CDR3aa: CASSWGQGQKKLFF; j_gene: TRBJ1-4; d_gene: TRBD1; abundance: few; v_gene: TRBV5-5
CDR3nt: TGTGCCAGCAGCTTATCGGAGGGAGCTCTGGAAAAACTGTTTTTT; CDR3aa: CASSLSEGALEKLFF; j_gene: TRBJ1-4; d_gene: NA; abundance: NA; v_gene: TRBV11-2
CDR3nt: TGCAGTGCTAGAGTTACAGGGGACCAGCCCCAGCATTTT; CDR3aa: CSARVTGDQPQHF; j_gene: TRBJ1-5; d_gene: TRBD1; abundance: many; v_gene: TRBV20-1
CDR3nt: TGTGCCAGCAGTTTATGGGCAGGGCTCTACGAGCAGTACTTC; CDR3aa: CASSLWAGLYEQYF; j_gene: TRBJ2-7; d_gene: NA; abundance: few; v_gene: TRBV12-3/TRBV12-4
CDR3nt: TGTGCCAGCAGCCAGCTCACTACAGGGGAAGCTTTCTTT; CDR3aa: CASSQLTTGEAFF; j_gene: TRBJ1-1; d_gene: NA; abundance: few; v_gene: TRBV3-1
CDR3nt: TGCGCCAGCAGCTTCCGGGTCTATAACTATGGCTACACCTTC; CDR3aa: CASSFRVYNYGYTF; j_gene: TRBJ1-2; d_gene: NA; abundance: few; v_gene: TRBV5-1
CDR3nt: TGTGCCAGCTGCCCGGGAATGAACTATGGCTACACCTTC; CDR3aa: CASCPGMNYGYTF; j_gene: TRBJ1-2; d_gene: NA; abundance: NA; v_gene: TRBV12-3/TRBV12-4
CDR3nt: TGTGCCTGGAGTGTTAAGGGGGATGGTCCCGGGGAGCTGTTTTTT; CDR3aa: CAWSVKGDGPGELFF; j_gene: TRBJ2-2; d_gene: NA; abundance: NA; v_gene: TRBV30
CDR3nt: TGTGCCAGCAGCGTTGCCTACCCTGCAACTAATGAAAAACTGTTTTTT; CDR3aa: CASSVAYPATNEKLFF; j_gene: TRBJ1-4; d_gene: NA; abundance: few; v_gene: TRBV2
CDR3nt: TGTGCCAGCAGTTCCGGGACGGCTTACTCCTACGAGCAGTACTTC; CDR3aa: CASSSGTAYSYEQYF; j_gene: TRBJ2-7; d_gene: NA; abundance: NA; v_gene: TRBV12-3/TRBV12-4
CDR3nt: TGCAGTGCTTATAGCGGGGGGGCAGCTCCGGACATTCAGTACTTC; CDR3aa: CSAYSGGAAPDIQYF; j_gene: TRBJ2-4; d_gene: TRBD2; abundance: few; v_gene: TRBV20-1
CDR3nt: TGTGCCAGCAGTCCGTTTGGAGCTGAAGCTTTCTTT; CDR3aa: CASSPFGAEAFF; j_gene: TRBJ1-1; d_gene: NA; abundance: few; v_gene: TRBV2
CDR3nt: TGTGCCAGCAGCCAAGATACGGCCACAGATACGCAGTATTTT; CDR3aa: CASSQDTATDTQYF; j_gene: TRBJ2-3; d_gene: NA; abundance: NA; v_gene: TRBV4-2
CDR3nt: TGTGCCAGCAACTTTTCCCCAGGGGGGGGCCAAGAGACCCAGTACTTC; CDR3aa: CASNFSPGGGQETQYF; j_gene: TRBJ2-5; d_gene: NA; abundance: NA; v_gene: TRBV5-5
CDR3nt: TGCGCCAGCAGGATGATAGCGGGGGTCGCTAGCACAGATACGCAGTATTTT; CDR3aa: CASRMIAGVASTDTQYF; j_gene: TRBJ2-3; d_gene: TRBD2; abundance: NA; v_gene: TRBV5-1
CDR3nt: TGTGCCAGCAGCCGGACAGGGGTCGCAGATACGGAATATTTT; CDR3aa: CASSRTGVADTEYF; j_gene: TRBJ2-3; d_gene: TRBD1; abundance: NA; v_gene: TRBV12-3/TRBV12-4
CDR3nt: TGTGCCAGCAGCTCGCTAGCGGGACCTAGCACAGATACGCAGTATTTT; CDR3aa: CASSSLAGPSTDTQYF; j_gene: TRBJ2-3; d_gene: TRBD2; abundance: few; v_gene: TRBV7-9
CDR3nt: TGTGCCATCAGTGAGTCGGGAGGATCCGGTTGGGGCTACACCTTC; CDR3aa: CAISESGGSGWGYTF; j_gene: TRBJ1-2; d_gene: NA; abundance: few; v_gene: TRBV10-3
CDR3nt: TGTGCTAGTCGAACTAGCGGGGGCCTCAATGAGCAGTTCTTC; CDR3aa: CASRTSGGLNEQFF; j_gene: TRBJ2-1; d_gene: TRBD2; abundance: NA; v_gene: TRBV12-5
CDR3nt: TGTGCCAGCAGCTTATCCGGGGGTCGCACAGATACGCAGTATTTT; CDR3aa: CASSLSGGRTDTQYF; j_gene: TRBJ2-3; d_gene: NA; abundance: NA; v_gene: TRBV7-8
CDR3nt: TGTGCCAGCAGCGCGGGACTAGCGGTGAGCTCCTACGAGCAGTACTTC; CDR3aa: CASSAGLAVSSYEQYF; j_gene: TRBJ2-7; d_gene: TRBD2; abundance: NA; v_gene: TRBV9